These 18 T cell receptor beta chains were all obtained from the same sample, sequenced in a study of cytomegalovirus exposure and HLA in healthy donors. Vbeta (60) and Jbeta (13) primers were used in the PCR. TCRdb keeps only in-frame clones here, not all; method: immunoSEQ multiplex PCR. The table lists tens of thousands of clones, around 69% of them singletons. The material sequenced was PBMCs. These receptors were obtained from a man aged 25-45 years in good health and CMV-seronegative.

The chain uses TRBV18 and TRBJ1-2; D might be TRBD1 (6 bases). The CDR3 extends over 17 amino acids. The ends were cut back, 1 base at V and 0 bases at J, with 15 bases in the middle. CDR1 is KGHSH, CDR2 LQKENI, per germline. DNA for the CDR3: TGTGCCAGCTCACCACTTCAGGGGCCGAAATCTAACTATGGCTACACCTTC. Amino acids: CASSPLQGPKSNYGYTF.

This chain joins TRBV4-1 and TRBJ1-5, with D possibly being TRBD1 (6 bases). Trimming removed 6 bases from V and 4 bases from J, with 13 bases in between. Germline CDR1 MGHRA, CDR2 YSYEKL. The CDR3 runs to 14 residues. The CDR3 loop reads CASSYGQPNQPQHF. The CDR3 DNA reads as TGCGCCAGCAGTTATGGACAGCCTAATCAGCCCCAGCATTTT.

This chain joins TRBV6-5 and TRBJ2-7; D perhaps matches TRBD2 (5 bases). The CDR3 length is 13 residues. The V and J ends lost 2 bases and 0 bases respectively, with 5 bases between them. Germline V gene sequence: CDR1 MNHEY, CDR2 SVGAGI. CDR3 amino acids: CASSYEGSYEQYF. CDR3 in DNA: TGTGCCAGCAGTTACGAGGGCTCCTACGAGCAGTACTTC.

V gene TRBV7-6 combines with J gene TRBJ2-1; 14 bases line up with TRBD2. After removal of 5 bases from V and 7 bases from J, the junction contained 10 bases not matched to a gene. Germline lookup yields CDR1 SGHVS and CDR2 FNYEAQ. There are 17 residues in the CDR3. The CDR3 nucleotides read TGTGCCAGCAGCACCCCGGGACTAGCGGGGGCTTGGAATGAGCAGTTCTTC. This sequence encodes CASSTPGLAGAWNEQFF.

The chain combines TRBV6-6 with TRBJ1-1, with D maybe TRBD1 (6 bases). This CDR3 contains 16 residues. The germline gives CDR1 MNHNY, CDR2 SVGAGI (reference sequence). Deletions cut 6 bases from V and 2 bases from J, with 19 bases between. The CDR3 spells CASRYNRVSVNTEAFF. The CDR3 nucleotides read TGTGCCAGCAGATATAACAGGGTCTCAGTCAACACTGAAGCTTTCTTT.

This clone was seen at least ten times. The rearrangement links TRBV6-4 to TRBJ2-2; D might be TRBD1 (6 bases). V lost 6 bases, J lost 1 base, and 12 bases lay in between. Per the germline V gene, CDR1 is MRHNA and CDR2 is SNTAGT. The CDR3 has 15 residues. The CDR3 nucleotides read TGTGCCAGCAGCCCTTCAGGGGAGAACACCGGGGAGCTGTTTTTT. It specifies CASSPSGENTGELFF.

V is TRBV4-1 and J is TRBJ2-7; D possibly corresponds to TRBD2 (7 bases). The V gene's germline CDR1 is MGHRA and CDR2 YSYEKL. The V and J ends lost 0 bases and 0 bases respectively, with 15 bases between them. CDR3 length: 17 amino acids. The chain's CDR3 is CASSQEEGGPSSYEQYF. CDR3 sequence (DNA): TGCGCCAGCAGCCAAGAAGAGGGGGGGCCGAGCTCCTACGAGCAGTACTTC.

V gene TRBV6-6 combines with J gene TRBJ2-1; 7 bases align to TRBD1. V gave up 5 bases and J gave up 9 bases; unmatched junction bases: 7. The germline gives CDR1 MNHNY, CDR2 SVGAGI (reference sequence). The CDR3 has 13 amino acids. CDR3 in amino acids: CASSAQGTGEQFF. CDR3 in DNA: TGTGCCAGCAGTGCACAGGGGACCGGTGAGCAGTTCTTC.

The chain uses TRBV28 and TRBJ1-2; no definite D call. Germline assignment: CDR1 MDHEN and CDR2 SYDVKM. Between the trimmed V and J ends, which lost 8 bases and 2 bases, there was a span of 15 bases. The CDR3 covers 14 residues. CDR3 DNA sequence: TGTGCCAGCGGAAACAGTATAACGAACTATGGCTACACCTTC. It translates to CASGNSITNYGYTF.

The chain is built from TRBV5-1 and TRBJ2-5; 9 bases are a match to TRBD2. Germline-derived CDR1 and CDR2 are SGHRS and YFSETQ. This CDR3 region has 16 residues. After removal of 0 bases from V and 1 base from J, the junction contained 4 bases not matched to a gene. CDR3: CASSLGSGGPQETQYF. The DNA for the CDR3 is TGCGCCAGCAGCTTGGGTAGCGGGGGACCCCAAGAGACCCAGTACTTC.

V is TRBV28 and J is TRBJ2-3; D gene uncertain. Trimming took off 2 bases at V and 0 bases at J, with 12 bases between the two ends. The length of the CDR3 is 16 residues. CDR1 is MDHEN and CDR2 is SYDVKM in the germline V gene. The CDR3 nucleotides are TGTGCCAGCAGTTTACGCCACGGTCGAAGCACAGATACGCAGTATTTT. Its protein product is CASSLRHGRSTDTQYF.

This clone was counted at least ten times. This chain links TRBV5-1 with TRBJ2-3; TRBD2 matches 9 bases. The junction had 6 bases not matched to a gene; V was cut back by 4 bases and J by 0 bases. Germline V gene sequence: CDR1 SGHRS, CDR2 YFSETQ. The length of the CDR3 is 16 residues. The chain's CDR3 is CASSKTSGSSTDTQYF. CDR3 nucleotide sequence: TGCGCCAGCAGCAAGACTAGCGGTTCTAGCACAGATACGCAGTATTTT.

V and J are TRBV19 and TRBJ1-6; D might be TRBD1 (5 bases). V lost 2 bases and J 6 bases, leaving 8 bases between the germline ends. The CDR3 consists of 14 residues. Germline V CDR1 and CDR2: LNHDA, SQIVND (reference sequence). CDR3 sequence (DNA): TGTGCCAGTAGTATAAGAGACAGTAATTCACCCCTCCACTTT. As protein: CASSIRDSNSPLHF.

This chain joins TRBV15 and TRBJ2-7; tentative D call: TRBD2 (7 bases). Trimming pared 0 bases from V and 0 bases from J, leaving 21 bases between. Germline V gene data show CDR1 as LNHNV and CDR2 as YYDKDF (reference sequence). The CDR3 has 19 residues. CDR3 residues: CATSREMGFGGGLSYEQYF. CDR3 coding DNA: TGTGCCACCAGCAGAGAGATGGGGTTTGGCGGGGGCCTCTCCTACGAGCAGTACTTC.

The DNA for the CDR3 is TGTGCCAGCAGCTCTGGGACAGGGACGAACACTGAAGCTTTCTTT. Amino acids: CASSSGTGTNTEAFF. The gene calls are TRBV9 and TRBJ1-1; 9 bases fit TRBD1. Trimming cost V 4 bases and J 1 base; bases outside gene matches: 5. The CDR3 length is 15 residues. Germline CDR1 is SGDLS and CDR2 is YYNGEE.

The J gene is TRBJ1-3, the V gene TRBV28, with TRBD1 matching over 8 bases. CDR1 and CDR2 (germline): MDHEN, SYDVKM. Trimming took 9 bases from V and 0 from J; bases not matched to a gene: 4. CDR3 length: 14 residues. The CDR3 DNA reads TGTGCCAGTGAAGACAGGGGCTCTGGAAACACCATATATTTT. Its protein product is CASEDRGSGNTIYF. The variable domain in full, with the rest retrieved from reference TRBV28 and TRBJ1-3, is DVKVTQSSRYLVKRTGEKVFLECVQDMDHENMFWYRQDPGLGLRLIYFSYDVKMKEKGDIPEGYSVSREKKERFSLILESASTNQTSMYLCASEDRGSGNTIYFGEGSWLTVV.

CDR3 amino acids: CASSPGGQPQHF. The DNA of the CDR3 is TGTGCCAGCAGCCCGGGGGGTCAGCCCCAGCATTTT. This sequence joins TRBV7-9 and TRBJ1-5, with a weak D call TRBD1 (5 bases). CDR3 length: 12 amino acids. Germline CDR1 and CDR2: SEHNR and FQNEAQ (reference sequence). V lost 5 bases and J lost 6, with 8 bases in between.

The chain uses TRBV7-9 and TRBJ1-1, with D tentatively TRBD1 (5 bases). In germline, CDR1 is SEHNR, CDR2 FQNEAQ (reference sequence). The ends were cut back, 5 bases at V and 2 bases at J, with 15 bases in the middle. The CDR3 totals 15 residues. The CDR3: CASSPGDQGNTEAFF. CDR3 bases: TGTGCCAGCAGCCCGGGGGATCAAGGAAACACTGAAGCTTTCTTT.